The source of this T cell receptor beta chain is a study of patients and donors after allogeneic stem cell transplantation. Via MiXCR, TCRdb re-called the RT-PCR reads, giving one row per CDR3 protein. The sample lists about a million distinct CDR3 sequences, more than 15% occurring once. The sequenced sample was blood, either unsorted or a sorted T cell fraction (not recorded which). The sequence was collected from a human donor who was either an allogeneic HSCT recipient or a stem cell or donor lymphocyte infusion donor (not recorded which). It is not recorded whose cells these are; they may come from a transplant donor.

CDR3 protein: CASSQVGLPNTGELFF. The CDR3 DNA reads TGTGCCAGCAGCCAAGTGGGACTACCGAACACCGGGGAGCTGTTTTTT. The genes are TRBV3-1 and TRBJ2-2; 7 nucleotides align to TRBD2. The CDR3 extends over 16 amino acids. Germline CDR1 LGHDT, CDR2 YNNKEL (reference sequence). With V trimmed by 1 base and J by 0 bases, 2 bases remained unmatched.